This T cell receptor (beta chain) was recorded in a study of Ad26.COV2.S vaccination and SARS-CoV-2 variants. On the study more broadly: The COV1001 Ad26.COV2.S trial arm included the donor. The study gave Ad26.COV2.S intramuscularly, once or twice 56 days apart. Study findings and constraints: Measurement of non-spike TCR breadth gave similar results in vaccine and placebo recipients.

Treatment in this sample: around 19 received Ad26.COV2.S at low or high dose, single or two shots; about 5 received placebo; per-sample allocation not given. Samples came from day 63 after the first vaccine or placebo injection. Some clones are missing from TCRdb's copy, which holds only in-frame ones; the method was immunoSEQ multiplex PCR. The sample lists 380,000 or so clones; 83% were seen once. Per the germline V gene, CDR1 is SGDLS and CDR2 is YYNGEE. V lost 0 bases, J lost 2 bases, and 9 bases lay in between. CDR3 length: 14 residues. This clone was picked up one time. Antigen unknown. The chain uses TRBV9 and TRBJ2-7, with a weak D call TRBD1 (5 bases). The input for sequencing was peripheral blood, taken in a trial of Ad26.COV2.S vaccine versus placebo. This receptor was identified in a person between 18 and 65 years old who received the Ad26.COV2.S COVID-19 vaccine or a placebo. Here the CDR3 reads CASSVGSGTYEQYF. The CDR3 DNA reads TGTGCCAGCAGCGTAGGGTCAGGGACCTACGAGCAGTACTTC. The full variable domain, in which reference TRBV9 and TRBJ2-7 provide the parts outside the CDR3, is DSGVTQTPKHLITATGQRVTLRCSPRSGDLSVYWYQQSLDQGLQFLIQYYNGEERAKGNILERFSAQQFPDLHSELNLSSLELGDSALYFCASSVGSGTYEQYFGPGTRLTVT.